Listed below are T cell receptor beta chains from one sample, sequenced in a study of shared clonotypes between healthy human individuals. Measured with immunoSEQ multiplex PCR; TCRdb has only the in-frame clones, and not every one. Of approximately 97,000 clones listed, 67% are singletons. Sample: memory CD8+ T cells sorted from blood. These receptors came from a man under 40 in good health. CDR3s include the opening cysteine and the closing phenylalanine or tryptophan. The D gene is left open where the match is weak. Some rows mark clone size as missing; the rest say once, few, many or name a class of expanded clone.

-	TRBV28	TRBJ2-2	14	-	CASSLLGYTGELFF	TGTGCCAGCAGTTTATTGGGGTACACCGGGGAGCTGTTTTTT
-	TRBV27	TRBJ2-7	12	many	CASSPGVDEQYF	TGTGCCAGCAGTCCCGGGGTTGACGAGCAGTACTTC
TRBD2	TRBV9	TRBJ2-3	16	-	CASSRRTSGTTDTQYF	TGTGCCAGCAGCCGACGGACTAGCGGGACTACAGATACGCAGTATTTT
-	TRBV28	TRBJ2-7	11	-	CVAAATYEQYF	TGTGTTGCGGCAGCTACCTACGAGCAGTACTTC
-	TRBV6-5	TRBJ2-7	15	-	CASSYSALGSYEQYF	TGTGCCAGCAGTTACTCGGCTCTCGGGTCCTACGAGCAGTACTTC
-	TRBV5-6	TRBJ1-1	12	-	CASSFSGSEAFF	TGTGCCAGCAGCTTCTCGGGCTCTGAAGCTTTCTTT
TRBD2	TRBV28	TRBJ2-7	12	-	CASSLAGLEQYF	TGTGCCAGCAGCCTAGCGGGACTCGAGCAGTACTTC
-	TRBV7-7	TRBJ2-7	13	-	CASSRGPLYEQYF	TGTGCTAGCAGCCGGGGCCCACTCTACGAGCAGTACTTC
TRBD1	TRBV5-1	TRBJ2-1	14	-	CASSLVKGGGEQFF	TGCGCCAGCAGCTTGGTAAAAGGGGGCGGTGAGCAGTTCTTC
-	TRBV5-1	TRBJ2-7	15	-	CASSLSSGYSYEQYF	TGCGCCAGCAGCTTGTCCTCAGGTTACTCCTACGAGCAGTACTTC
TRBD1	TRBV2	TRBJ1-2	14	-	CASSPDRRNYGYTF	TGTGCCAGCAGTCCGGACAGGAGGAACTATGGCTACACCTTC
-	TRBV10-3	TRBJ2-7	15	-	CAISESLARHYVQYF	TGTGCCATCAGTGAGTCGCTAGCGAGACATTACGTGCAGTACTTC
-	TRBV14	TRBJ2-5	16	-	CASSHLLTLEGETQYF	TGTGCCAGCAGCCACCTGCTGACGCTCGAGGGAGAGACCCAGTACTTC
-	TRBV7-9	TRBJ2-7	12	once	CTSSDDEYEQYF	TGTACCAGCAGCGACGACGAGTACGAGCAGTACTTC
-	TRBV25-1	TRBJ2-1	14	-	CASSASLGENEQFF	TGTGCCAGCAGCGCTAGTTTAGGAGAGAATGAGCAGTTCTTC
TRBD2	TRBV10-2	TRBJ2-3	18	once	CASSEFERLAGEGDTQYF	TGCGCCAGCAGTGAGTTTGAGAGACTAGCGGGAGAGGGGGATACGCAGTATTTT
-	TRBV6-4	TRBJ2-1	16	-	CASSDYSTSSYNEQFF	TGTGCCAGCAGTGACTACTCAACAAGCTCCTACAATGAGCAGTTCTTC
TRBD2	TRBV11-1	TRBJ2-3	17	few	CASSPRTSGTDTDTQYF	TGTGCCAGCAGCCCCCGGACTAGCGGGACCGACACAGATACGCAGTATTTT
-	TRBV7-9	TRBJ2-1	13	many	CASSLGQSHEQFF	TGTGCCAGCAGCTTAGGACAGTCCCATGAGCAGTTCTTC
TRBD2	TRBV10-3	TRBJ2-1	18	once	CAISESAPGLAGLNEQFF	TGTGCCATCAGTGAGTCGGCACCGGGACTAGCGGGCCTAAATGAGCAGTTCTTC
-	TRBV6-1	TRBJ1-5	15	-	CASSTRWGANQPQHF	TGTGCCAGCAGCACCCGGTGGGGAGCCAATCAGCCCCAGCATTTT
TRBD1	TRBV7-9	TRBJ2-2	15	few	CASSLARTGAGELFF	TGTGCCAGCAGCTTAGCGAGGACAGGGGCCGGGGAGCTGTTTTTT
TRBD2	TRBV28	TRBJ2-5	16	-	CASSARTRRDVKTQYF	TGTGCCAGCAGTGCACGGACTAGAAGAGATGTAAAGACCCAGTACTTC
TRBD2	TRBV2	TRBJ2-5	15	-	CATRSGSGRSETQYF	TGTGCCACCAGGTCGGGAAGCGGGAGGTCAGAGACCCAGTACTTC
-	TRBV5-1	TRBJ2-7	14	-	CASSLAGASYEQYF	TGCGCCAGCAGCTTGGCCGGGGCCAGTTACGAGCAGTACTTC
TRBD2	TRBV28	TRBJ2-7	15	-	CASSSLTSITYEQYF	TGTGCCAGCAGTTCCTTGACTAGCATTACCTACGAGCAGTACTTC
-	TRBV28	TRBJ1-2	13	-	CASSLEGSYGYTF	TGTGCCAGCAGTTTGGAAGGTTCCTATGGCTACACCTTC
-	TRBV18	TRBJ1-4	16	-	CASSPVPGSTNEKLFF	TGTGCCAGCTCACCAGTCCCGGGAAGCACTAATGAAAAACTGTTTTTT
-	TRBV13	TRBJ2-5	13	-	CASSLRRWETQYF	TGTGCCAGCAGCTTAAGAAGGTGGGAGACCCAGTACTTC
TRBD1	TRBV2	TRBJ2-3	16	-	CASVTGGILSTDTQYF	TGTGCCAGCGTGACAGGGGGCATCCTTAGCACAGATACGCAGTATTTT
-	TRBV27	TRBJ1-1	16	-	CASSLYSPGANTEAFF	TGTGCCAGCAGTTTATATTCACCTGGGGCAAACACTGAAGCTTTCTTT
-	TRBV11-2	TRBJ2-7	16	-	CASSFPDRDYSYEQYF	TGTGCCAGCAGCTTCCCGGACAGGGACTACTCCTACGAGCAGTACTTC
TRBD1	TRBV29-1	TRBJ2-7	14	-	CSVSTGTGLYEQYF	TGCAGCGTCTCGACAGGGACCGGCCTCTACGAGCAGTACTTC
-	TRBV28	TRBJ1-3	16	many	CASRIYADSSGNTIYF	TGTGCCAGCAGAATTTATGCGGACAGCTCTGGAAACACCATATATTTT
-	TRBV6-5	TRBJ2-7	12	-	CASSRFTYEQYF	TGTGCCAGCAGCCGTTTCACCTACGAGCAGTACTTC
-	TRBV28	TRBJ1-4	11	-	CASSLFEKLFF	TGTGCCAGCAGTTTATTTGAAAAACTGTTTTTT
TRBD2	TRBV6-6	TRBJ2-7	14	few	CASSYSTSGSEQYF	TGTGCCAGCAGTTACTCGACTAGCGGGAGCGAGCAGTACTTC